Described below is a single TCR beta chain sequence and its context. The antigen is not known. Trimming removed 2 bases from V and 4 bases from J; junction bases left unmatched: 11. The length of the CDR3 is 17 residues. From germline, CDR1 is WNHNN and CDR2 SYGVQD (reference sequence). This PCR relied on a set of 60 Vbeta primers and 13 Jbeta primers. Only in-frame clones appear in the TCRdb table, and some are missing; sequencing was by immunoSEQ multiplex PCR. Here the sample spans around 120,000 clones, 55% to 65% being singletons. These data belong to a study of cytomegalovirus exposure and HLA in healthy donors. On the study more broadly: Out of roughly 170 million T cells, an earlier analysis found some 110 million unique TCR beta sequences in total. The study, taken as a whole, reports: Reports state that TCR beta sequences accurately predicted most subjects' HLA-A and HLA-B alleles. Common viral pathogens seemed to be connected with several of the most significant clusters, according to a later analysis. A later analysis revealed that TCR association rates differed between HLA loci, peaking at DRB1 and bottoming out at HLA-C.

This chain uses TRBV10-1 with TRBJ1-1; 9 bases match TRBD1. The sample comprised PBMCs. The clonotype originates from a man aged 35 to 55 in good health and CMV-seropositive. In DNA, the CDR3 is TGCGCCAGCAGTGAGAGGATTTCTACAGGGGGCCTCACTGAAGCTTTCTTT. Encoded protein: CASSERISTGGLTEAFF.